Detailed here is one TCR beta chain. Antigen unknown. Profiling relied on immunoSEQ multiplex PCR, and the TCRdb table lists in-frame clones only, not all of them. The sample contains 90,000 to 120,000 clones, 82% of which appear only once. The germline V gene encodes CDR1 SQVTM and CDR2 ANQGSEA. The ends were cut back, 4 bases at V and 5 bases at J, with 17 bases in the middle. The CDR3 length is 14 residues. The data originate from a study of T cell clones after liver transplantation. Study-level background: In this trial, immunosuppression withdrawal was attempted within 2 years of liver transplant. TCRbeta sequencing after a pre-transplant mixed lymphocyte reaction identified graft-donor-reactive clones, later tracked in post-transplant blood. Overall study results and limits: These preliminary findings come from unstandardized post-transplant sampling times.

The chain couples TRBV29-1 to TRBJ2-5; D is perhaps TRBD1 or TRBD2 (6 bases each). The sample in question was CD4+ T cells from blood, obtained before liver transplant. The TCR comes from a human donor who received a liver transplant. CDR3 DNA: TGCAGCGTTGGTGGGGGGCGCGGTTCGGAGACCCAGTACTTC. This codes for CSVGGGRGSETQYF.